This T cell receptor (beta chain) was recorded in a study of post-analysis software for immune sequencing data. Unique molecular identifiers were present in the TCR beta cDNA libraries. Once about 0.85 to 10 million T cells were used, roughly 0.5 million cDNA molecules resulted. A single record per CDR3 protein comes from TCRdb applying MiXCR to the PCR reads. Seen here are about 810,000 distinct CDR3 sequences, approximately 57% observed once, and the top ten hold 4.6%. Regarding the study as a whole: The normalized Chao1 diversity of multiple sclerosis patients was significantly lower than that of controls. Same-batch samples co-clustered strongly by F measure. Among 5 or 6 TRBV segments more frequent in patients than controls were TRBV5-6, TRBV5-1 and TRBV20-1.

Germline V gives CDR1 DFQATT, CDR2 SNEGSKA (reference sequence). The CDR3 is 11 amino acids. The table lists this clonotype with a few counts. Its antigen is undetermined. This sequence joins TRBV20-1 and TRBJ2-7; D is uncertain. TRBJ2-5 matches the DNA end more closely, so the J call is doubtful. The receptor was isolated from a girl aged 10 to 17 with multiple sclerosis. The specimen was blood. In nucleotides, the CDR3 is TGCAGTGCTAGGAATGAAGAGACCCAGTACTTC. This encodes CSARNEETQYF.